This TCR beta chain was identified in a study of blood T cell repertoires in COVID-19. Data came from immunoSEQ multiplex PCR; TCRdb stores just in-frame clones and leaves some out. The data show 72,000 or so clones, roughly 86% seen once. This clone was seen a few times. CDR3 length: 11 residues. The V gene lost 7 bases and the J gene lost 0 bases, with 4 bases spanning the gap. Germline V gives CDR1 SQVTM, CDR2 ANQGSEA. This sequence originates from a woman between 55 and 75 years old with acute or convalescent COVID-19. The sequencing sample was made of peripheral blood. V usage is TRBV29-1 and J usage is TRBJ1-3; no clear D gene. The CDR3: CSGVSGNTIYF. Written as DNA, the CDR3 is TGCAGCGGCGTCTCTGGAAACACCATATATTTT.